This T cell receptor beta chain came from a study of Ad26.COV2.S vaccination and SARS-CoV-2 variants. Germline CDR1 is GTSNPN and CDR2 is SVGIG (reference sequence). The length of the CDR3 is 14 residues. V was shortened by 1 base and J by 5 bases, with 12 bases between the two germline ends. Some clones are missing from TCRdb's copy, which holds only in-frame ones; the method was immunoSEQ multiplex PCR. The table shows around 100,000 clones, with around 80% occurring only once. This sequence joins TRBV30 and TRBJ1-5; a weak D match, TRBD1 (5 bases). The TCR originated in a human donor who had recovered from COVID-19. This material consisted of peripheral blood, taken after recovery from COVID-19. For the CDR3, the DNA is TGTGCCTGGAGTGAACAGTTGGGGGATCAGCCCCAGCATTTT. This codes for CAWSEQLGDQPQHF.